This T cell receptor beta chain was documented in a study of identifying expanded T cells in peripheral blood. Data came from immunoSEQ multiplex PCR; TCRdb stores just in-frame clones and leaves some out. The sample includes more than 50,000 clones, over 80% seen only once; the top ten take about 20%. Trimming left V 6 bases short and J 5 bases short, with 8 bases between. CDR3 size: 12 residues. In germline, CDR1 is MNHEY, CDR2 SVGAGI. The TCR sequence derives from a person aged 18 to 75 in good health. Sequencing was performed on blood. The rearrangement joins TRBV6-5 to TRBJ1-5; maybe TRBD1 (5 bases). The CDR3 region is CASSYRYQPQHF. DNA of the CDR3: TGTGCCAGCAGCTACAGGTATCAGCCCCAGCATTTT.